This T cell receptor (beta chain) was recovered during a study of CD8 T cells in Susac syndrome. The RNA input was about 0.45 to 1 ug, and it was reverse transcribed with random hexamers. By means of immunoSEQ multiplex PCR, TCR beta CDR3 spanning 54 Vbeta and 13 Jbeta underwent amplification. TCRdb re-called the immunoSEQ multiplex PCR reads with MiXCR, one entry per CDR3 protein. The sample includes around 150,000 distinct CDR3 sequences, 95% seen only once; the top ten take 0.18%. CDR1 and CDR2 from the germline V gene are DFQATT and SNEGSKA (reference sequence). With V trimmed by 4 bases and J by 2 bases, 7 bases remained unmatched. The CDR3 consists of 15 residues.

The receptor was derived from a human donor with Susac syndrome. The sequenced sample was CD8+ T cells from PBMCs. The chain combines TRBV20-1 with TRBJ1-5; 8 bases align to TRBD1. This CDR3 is CSATDRGWGNQPQHF. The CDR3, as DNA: TGCAGTGCTACCGACAGGGGCTGGGGCAATCAGCCCCAGCATTTT.